This entry lists 16 T cell receptor beta chains sequenced from one sample in a study of T-cell reconstitution after alpha-beta-depleted transplantation in children. TCRbeta library construction was performed incorporating unique molecular identifiers. TCRdb redid the calling of the PCR reads with MiXCR, one entry per CDR3 protein. Of approximately 590,000 distinct CDR3 sequences in the sample, about 11% are singletons; the top ten hold less than 4.5%. The sample here was PBMCs from the stem cell graft donor, taken from the stem cell graft. These receptors were collected from a human donor who donated a stem cell graft to a child with acute myeloid leukemia.

The J gene is TRBJ2-7, the V gene TRBV20-1, with D perhaps TRBD1 (6 bases). CDR1 and CDR2 from the germline V gene are DFQATT and SNEGSKA (reference sequence). This CDR3 spans 14 amino acids. The V end lost 2 bases, the J end lost 3 bases, and 14 bases lay between the germline ends. The CDR3 nucleotides are TGCAGTGCTAGAACACAGGGTCGATACTACGAGCAGTACTTC. This translates into CSARTQGRYYEQYF.

This clonotype was recorded at least ten times. The rearrangement uses TRBV6-1 and TRBJ1-5; D is ambiguous. This CDR3 has 14 residues. Germline-derived CDR1 and CDR2 are MNHNS and SASEGT. The ends were cut back, 2 bases at V and 0 bases at J, with 5 bases in the middle. This chain's CDR3 is CASSEQASNQPQHF. CDR3 DNA sequence: TGTGCCAGCAGTGAACAGGCTAGCAATCAGCCCCAGCATTTT.

The chain links TRBV19 to TRBJ2-7, with TRBD1 as a possible D gene (6 bases). The ends were cut back, 7 bases at V and 0 bases at J, with 13 bases in the middle. The V gene's germline CDR1 is LNHDA and CDR2 SQIVND (reference sequence). The CDR3 consists of 14 residues. CDR3 sequence reads: CASNRQVNSYEQYF. The CDR3 region has the DNA TGTGCCAGTAATCGACAGGTGAACTCCTACGAGCAGTACTTC.

This clonotype was counted only a few times. The chain recombines TRBV7-8 with TRBJ2-7; no reliable D call. Looked up from germline, CDR1 is SGHVS and CDR2 is FQNEAQ. Trimming cost V 6 bases and J 2 bases, with 14 bases left between them. This CDR3 region has 14 residues. CDR3 sequence reads: CASSTLGPPYEQYF. For the CDR3, the DNA is TGTGCCAGCAGTACCTTAGGACCGCCCTACGAGCAGTACTTC.

The rearrangement links TRBV12-3 or TRBV12-4 to TRBJ1-5; weak D call: TRBD1 (5 bases). Trimming took off 4 bases at V and 4 bases at J, with 8 bases between the two ends. This CDR3 region has 13 residues. CDR3 region: CASSSDINQPQHF. CDR3 DNA sequence: TGTGCCAGCAGTTCGGACATTAATCAGCCCCAGCATTTT.

This clonotype came up many times. The rearrangement uses TRBV7-2 and TRBJ2-7; 14 nucleotides match TRBD2. The ends lost 2 bases at V and 9 bases at J; junction bases unmatched: 6. This CDR3 region has 15 residues. CDR1 and CDR2 (germline): SGHTA, FQGNSA. The CDR3 DNA is TGTGCCAGCAGCTTAACCGGGACTAGCGGGAGTGTGCAGTACTTC. Residues: CASSLTGTSGSVQYF. Drawing the rest from reference TRBV7-2 and TRBJ2-7, the complete variable domain is GAGVSQSPSNKVTEKGKDVELRCDPISGHTALYWYRQSLGQGLEFLIYFQGNSAPDKSGLPSDRFSAERTGGSVSTLTIQRTQQEDSAVYLCASSLTGTSGSVQYFGPGTRLTVT.

This chain uses TRBV28 with TRBJ2-7; D is uncertain. V was pared by 8 bases and J by 2 bases, with 16 bases between. Looked up from germline, CDR1 is MDHEN and CDR2 is SYDVKM. The CDR3 loop spans 14 amino acids. In DNA, the CDR3 is TGTGCCAGCCGATCATCGGACGGACCCTACGAGCAGTACTTC. The encoded protein is CASRSSDGPYEQYF.

This clonotype was seen many times. The chain uses TRBV29-1 and TRBJ2-7; TRBD1 is a possible D gene (5 bases). This CDR3 contains 13 residues. Germline assignment: CDR1 SQVTM and CDR2 ANQGSEA. V was clipped by 1 base and J by 4 bases, with 11 bases between them. The CDR3 spells CSVEALAGYEQYF. Written as DNA, the CDR3 is TGCAGCGTTGAAGCCCTGGCAGGGTACGAGCAGTACTTC.

The J gene is TRBJ1-3, the V gene TRBV4-3, with D unresolved. The germline V and J ends were trimmed by 0 bases and 2 bases, with 14 bases remaining between them. This CDR3 spans 17 amino acids. Germline CDR1 and CDR2: LGHNA and YSLEER. The DNA of the CDR3 is TGCGCCAGCAGCCAAGATCAGTTAGGTCTTACTGGAAACACCATATATTTT. Protein sequence: CASSQDQLGLTGNTIYF.

This clonotype was picked up many times. The V gene is TRBV5-1, the J gene TRBJ2-5; D is unresolved. Per the germline V gene, CDR1 is SGHRS and CDR2 is YFSETQ. The CDR3 is made up of 15 amino acids. Trimming cost V 1 base and J 1 base, with 11 bases left between them. The CDR3 region is CASSLSIQVQETQYF. The CDR3 DNA follows: TGCGCCAGCAGCTTGAGTATCCAGGTCCAAGAGACCCAGTACTTC.

The chain has TRBV11-2 and TRBJ2-2; TRBD2 matches at 12 bases. Per the germline V gene, CDR1 is SGHAT and CDR2 is FQNNGV. J gave up 7 bases and V 5 bases, and 23 bases lay outside the gene matches. The CDR3 loop spans 21 amino acids. CDR3 region: CASSPGDSYPLAGGPSGELFF. CDR3 DNA: TGTGCCAGCAGCCCAGGGGACTCCTATCCCCTAGCGGGAGGGCCCAGCGGGGAGCTGTTTTTT. The full variable domain, in which reference TRBV11-2 and TRBJ2-2 provide the parts outside the CDR3, is EAGVAQSPRYKIIEKRQSVAFWCNPISGHATLYWYQQILGQGPKLLIQFQNNGVVDDSQLPKDRFSAERLKGVDSTLKIQPAKLEDSAVYLCASSPGDSYPLAGGPSGELFFGEGSRLTVL.

This clonotype was seen repeatedly, ten times or more. The chain uses TRBV7-8 and TRBJ2-7, with a weak D call TRBD2 (5 bases). Trimming cost V 0 bases and J 3 bases, with 9 bases left between them. The CDR3 spans 14 residues. Germline V gene data show CDR1 as SGHVS and CDR2 as FQNEAQ. The CDR3 sequence: CASSLAGDGYEQYF. CDR3 bases: TGTGCCAGCAGCTTAGCGGGAGACGGCTACGAGCAGTACTTC.

This clonotype came up many times. The CDR3 DNA follows: TGCAGCGTTGAGAGGACAGGACTCTATGGCTACACCTTC. Protein product: CSVERTGLYGYTF. The rearrangement joins TRBV29-1 to TRBJ1-2; 7 bases are shared with TRBD1. This CDR3 is built from 13 residues. Looked up from germline, CDR1 is SQVTM and CDR2 is ANQGSEA. V dropped 3 bases and J dropped 4; count of bases not matched to a gene: 5.

The table lists this clonotype with a few counts. The chain recombines TRBV6-1 with TRBJ2-2; TRBD2 agrees at 11 bases. The CDR3 runs to 14 residues. Germline lookup yields CDR1 MNHNS and CDR2 SASEGT. V lost 9 bases to trimming and J lost 7 bases; unmatched junction nucleotides: 7. The DNA for the CDR3 is TGTGCCAGTCATCCTAGCGGGAGGATCGGGGAGCTGTTTTTT. Residues: CASHPSGRIGELFF.

This clonotype was picked up many times. The chain combines TRBV7-3 with TRBJ1-1, with 12 bases identical to TRBD1. The CDR3 extends over 15 amino acids. The junction had 6 bases not matched to a gene; V was cut back by 5 bases and J by 5 bases. The germline CDR1 and CDR2 sequences are SGHTA and FQGTGA. The CDR3 nucleotides are TGTGCCAGCAGCCCTGGGACAGGGGGCACAACTGAAGCTTTCTTT. Its protein is CASSPGTGGTTEAFF. Complete variable domain (other parts from reference TRBV7-3 and TRBJ1-1): GAGVSQTPSNKVTEKGKYVELRCDPISGHTALYWYRQSLGQGPEFLIYFQGTGAADDSGLPNDRFFAVRPEGSVSTLKIQRTERGDSAVYLCASSPGTGGTTEAFFGQGTRLTVV.

This clonotype appeared a few times. CDR3 amino acids: CASSLTGRRTLNTEAFF. In nucleotides, the CDR3 is TGTGCCAGCAGCCTCACGGGACGCCGAACCCTGAACACTGAAGCTTTCTTT. The chain links TRBV7-2 to TRBJ1-1, with D perhaps matching TRBD1 (5 bases). Germline V gene lookup returns CDR1 SGHTA and CDR2 FQGNSA. The V end was cut by 5 bases, the J end by 0 bases, with 19 bases between. The CDR3 extends over 17 amino acids. The variable domain in full, with the rest retrieved from reference TRBV7-2 and TRBJ1-1, is GAGVSQSPSNKVTEKGKDVELRCDPISGHTALYWYRQSLGQGLEFLIYFQGNSAPDKSGLPSDRFSAERTGGSVSTLTIQRTQQEDSAVYLCASSLTGRRTLNTEAFFGQGTRLTVV.